This T cell receptor (beta chain) was documented in a study of early T cells in non-severe SARS-CoV-2 infection. Across the whole study: Chains stayed unpaired after sequencing of bulk RNA from unsorted whole blood. Study-level results: In VDJdb matching, anti-spike CD8 responses were favored while private and CD4 specificities went missing.

The CDR3 is 14 residues long. In germline, CDR1 is SSHAT, CDR2 FNYEAQ (reference sequence). Molecules of cDNA were individually given unique molecular identifiers that were attached to them. TCRdb re-derived calls from the 5' RACE reads in MiXCR, one entry per CDR3 protein. The sample holds some 49,000 distinct CDR3 sequences; about 4.2% are singletons and the top ten take roughly 6%. This clonotype has only a few counts. The antigen is unknown. One end of the junction fails to match germline, which may point to a read error. The genes are TRBV7-7 and TRBJ2-3, with TRBD1 identical over 7 bases. This TCR derives from an adult who was a healthcare worker with PCR-confirmed SARS-CoV-2 infection or an uninfected control (not recorded which). The sample comprised whole blood. Here the CDR3 reads CAGSEGQSTDTQYF. The CDR3 bases are TGTGCCGGCAGCGAGGGACAGAGCACAGATACGCAGTATTTT.